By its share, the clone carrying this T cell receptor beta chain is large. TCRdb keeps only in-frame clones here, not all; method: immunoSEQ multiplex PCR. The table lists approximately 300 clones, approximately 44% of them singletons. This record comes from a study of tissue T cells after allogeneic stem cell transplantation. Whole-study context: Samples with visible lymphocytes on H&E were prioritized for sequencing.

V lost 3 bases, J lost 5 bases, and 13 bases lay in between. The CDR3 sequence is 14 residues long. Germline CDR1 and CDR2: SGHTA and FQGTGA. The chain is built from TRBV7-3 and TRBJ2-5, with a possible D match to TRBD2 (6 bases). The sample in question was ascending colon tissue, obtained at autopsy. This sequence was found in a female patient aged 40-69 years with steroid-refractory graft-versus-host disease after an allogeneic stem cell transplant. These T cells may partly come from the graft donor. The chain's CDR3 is CASSLAGRRETQYF. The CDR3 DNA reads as TGTGCCAGCAGCTTGGCGGGGAGACGGGAGACCCAGTACTTC.